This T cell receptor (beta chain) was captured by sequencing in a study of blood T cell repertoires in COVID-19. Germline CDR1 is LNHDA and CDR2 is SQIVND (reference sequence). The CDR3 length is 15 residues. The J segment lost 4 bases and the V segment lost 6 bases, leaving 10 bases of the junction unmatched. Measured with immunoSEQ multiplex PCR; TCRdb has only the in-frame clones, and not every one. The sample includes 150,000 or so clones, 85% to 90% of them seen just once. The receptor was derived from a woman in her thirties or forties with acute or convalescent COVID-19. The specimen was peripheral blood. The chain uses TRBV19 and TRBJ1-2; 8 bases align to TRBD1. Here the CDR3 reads CASSRTGKDRYGYTF. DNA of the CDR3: TGTGCCAGTAGCCGGACAGGGAAGGATCGCTATGGCTACACCTTC. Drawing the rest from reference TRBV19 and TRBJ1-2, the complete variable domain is DGGITQSPKYLFRKEGQNVTLSCEQNLNHDAMYWYRQDPGQGLRLIYYSQIVNDFQKGDIAEGYSVSREKKESFPLTVTSAQKNPTAFYLCASSRTGKDRYGYTFGSGTRLTVV.